These T cell receptor beta chains were read from a single sample in a study of T cells in Graves' hyperthyroidism and ophthalmopathy. TCRdb recomputed calls from the multiplex PCR reads with MiXCR, one row per CDR3 protein. Here the sample spans about 270,000 distinct CDR3 sequences, about 20% being singletons. The sequencing input was blood. These receptors were taken from a man aged 25 to 40 with Graves' ophthalmopathy. CDR3s include the opening cysteine and the closing phenylalanine or tryptophan. The D gene is left open where the match is weak. Not every row has a clone size; where given, it reads once, few, many or a size class.

>many|.|TRBV12-3/TRBV12-4|TRBJ1-1
TGTGCCAGCAGTTTTGTGCGGGGCAGGTTGAACACTGAAGCTTTCTTT
CASSFVRGRLNTEAFF
>.|.|TRBV18|TRBJ1-4
TGTGCCAGCTCACCAGTGGGGACGAATGGGGGTAAACTGTTTTTT
CASSPVGTNGGKLFF
>.|.|TRBV6-5|TRBJ2-3
TGTGCCAGCAGTTACTCAACGGGTCTGGGGGCTGGAGATACGCAGTATTTT
CASSYSTGLGAGDTQYF
>.|TRBD1|TRBV7-6|TRBJ1-3
TGTGCCAGCAGCTTTAGACAGGGAGGCAACACCATATATTTT
CASSFRQGGNTIYF
>few|.|TRBV28|TRBJ1-5
TGTGCCAGCAGTGCCGGGACGGGGGGCAATCAGCCCCAGCATTTT
CASSAGTGGNQPQHF
>.|TRBD1|TRBV7-2|TRBJ1-6
TGTGCCAGCAGCCCCGTCGGACAGGGCTGGAATTCACCCCTCCACTTT
CASSPVGQGWNSPLHF
>few|.|TRBV2|TRBJ2-7
TGTGCCAGCAGCCCCGGGGCAGTGCGAAACTACGAGCAGTACTTC
CASSPGAVRNYEQYF
>few|.|TRBV7-9|TRBJ2-7
TGTGCCAGCAGCGAGGGGGAGGATATTACCTACGAGCAGTACTTC
CASSEGEDITYEQYF
>.|.|TRBV24-1|TRBJ2-6
TGTGCCACCAGTGATTCGAGAGGATCAGTCGTCCTGACTTTC
CATSDSRGSVVLTF
>many|.|TRBV11-3|TRBJ2-1
TGTGCCAGCAGCTTCGCCGATGAGCAGTTCTTC
CASSFADEQFF
>few|.|TRBV6-1|TRBJ1-5
TGTGCCAGCAGTGTGGGACACCGAGTGTGGCCCCAGCATTTT
CASSVGHRVWPQHF
>.|.|TRBV27|TRBJ2-6
TGTGCCAGCAGTTTAAGTAGCTCTGGGGCCAACGTCCTGACTTTC
CASSLSSSGANVLTF
>few|.|TRBV28|TRBJ1-5
TGTGCCAGCAGCCTCCGGATATCTAGCAATCAGCCCCAGCATTTT
CASSLRISSNQPQHF
>.|.|TRBV2|TRBJ2-1
TGTGCCAGCAGTGGGGGAACCGGACGGGGGCAGTTCTTC
CASSGGTGRGQFF
>many|.|TRBV20-1|TRBJ1-1
TGCAGTGCTAGTAAGGGAAGGAACACTGAAGCTTTCTTT
CSASKGRNTEAFF
>many|.|TRBV5-1|TRBJ1-1
TGCGCCAGCAGCCGGGGGGGGACTGAAGCTTTCTTT
CASSRGGTEAFF
>many|.|TRBV30|TRBJ1-2
TGTGCCTGGAGTGTTCCCAGGGTTTCTAACTATGGCTACACCTTC
CAWSVPRVSNYGYTF
>many|.|TRBV12-3/TRBV12-4|TRBJ1-2
TGTGCCAGCAGTTTAGTCGGCAGGGATTACTATGGCTACACCTTC
CASSLVGRDYYGYTF
>many|.|TRBV12-3/TRBV12-4|TRBJ1-3
TGTGCCAGCAGTTTAGCGAACGTCAGAAACACCATATATTTT
CASSLANVRNTIYF
>few|.|TRBV30|TRBJ1-5
TGTGCCTGGAGTTTAACAGGGAATAGCAATCAGCCCCAGCATTTT
CAWSLTGNSNQPQHF
>many|.|TRBV27|TRBJ1-1
TGTGCCAGCAGTAGAAAACAGGGAGGCAACACTGAAGCTTTCTTT
CASSRKQGGNTEAFF
>.|TRBD2|TRBV29-1|TRBJ2-2
TGCAGCGTTAGGAGGGAGGGTAACACCGGGGAGCTGTTTTTT
CSVRREGNTGELFF
>once|.|TRBV5-6|TRBJ1-2
TGTGCCAGCACCGGGACAATGCCCTATGGCTACACCTTC
CASTGTMPYGYTF
>many|.|TRBV28|TRBJ2-7
TGTGCCAGCAGTCACTCGGGGGACTTGTACGAGCAGTACTTC
CASSHSGDLYEQYF
>.|.|TRBV6-1|TRBJ2-5
TGTGCCAGCAGTGGCCCCCCCCTAAGGTCGATGGAGACCCAGTACTTC
CASSGPPLRSMETQYF
>.|TRBD1|TRBV11-2|TRBJ2-3
TGTGCCAGCAGCCAGTTACTTAGGGACAGCAGCACAGATACGCAGTATTTT
CASSQLLRDSSTDTQYF
>.|TRBD2|TRBV29-1|TRBJ2-1
TGCAGCGTTGATTCTACGGGAGGAAGGAATGAGCAGTTCTTC
CSVDSTGGRNEQFF
>.|.|TRBV7-9|TRBJ1-4
TGTGCCAGCAGCGCGATTCTAGGGGCGACTAATGAAAAACTGTTTTTT
CASSAILGATNEKLFF